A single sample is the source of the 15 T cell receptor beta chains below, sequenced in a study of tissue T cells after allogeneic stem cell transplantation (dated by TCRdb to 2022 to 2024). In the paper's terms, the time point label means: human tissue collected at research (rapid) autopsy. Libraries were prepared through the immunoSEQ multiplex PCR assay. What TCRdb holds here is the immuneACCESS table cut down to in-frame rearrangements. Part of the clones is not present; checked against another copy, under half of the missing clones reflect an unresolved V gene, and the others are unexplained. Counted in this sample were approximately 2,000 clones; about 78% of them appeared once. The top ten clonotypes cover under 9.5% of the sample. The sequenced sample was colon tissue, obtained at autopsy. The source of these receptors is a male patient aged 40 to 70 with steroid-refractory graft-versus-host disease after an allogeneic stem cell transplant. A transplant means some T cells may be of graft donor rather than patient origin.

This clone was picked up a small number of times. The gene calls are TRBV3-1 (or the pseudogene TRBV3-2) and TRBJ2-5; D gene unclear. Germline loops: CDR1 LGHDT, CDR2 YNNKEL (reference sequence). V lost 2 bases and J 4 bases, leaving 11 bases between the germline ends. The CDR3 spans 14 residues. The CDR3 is CASSQTYSRETQYF. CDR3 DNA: TGTGCCAGCAGCCAAACGTACTCGAGAGAGACCCAGTACTTC.

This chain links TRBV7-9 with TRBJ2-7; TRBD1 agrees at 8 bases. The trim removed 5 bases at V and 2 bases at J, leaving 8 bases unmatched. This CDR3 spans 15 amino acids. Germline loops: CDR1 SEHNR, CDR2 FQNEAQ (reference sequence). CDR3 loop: CASSPLGQATYEQYF. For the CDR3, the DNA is TGTGCCAGCAGCCCTTTGGGACAGGCGACCTACGAGCAGTACTTC.

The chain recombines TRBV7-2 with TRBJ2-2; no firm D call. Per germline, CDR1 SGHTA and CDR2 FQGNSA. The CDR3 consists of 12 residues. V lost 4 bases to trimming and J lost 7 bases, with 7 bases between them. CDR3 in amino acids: CASSSTGGELFF. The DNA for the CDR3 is TGTGCCAGCAGCTCGACTGGCGGGGAGCTGTTTTTT. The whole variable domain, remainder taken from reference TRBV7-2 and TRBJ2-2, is GAGVSQSPSNKVTEKGKDVELRCDPISGHTALYWYRQSLGQGLEFLIYFQGNSAPDKSGLPSDRFSAERTGGSVSTLTIQRTQQEDSAVYLCASSSTGGELFFGEGSRLTVL.

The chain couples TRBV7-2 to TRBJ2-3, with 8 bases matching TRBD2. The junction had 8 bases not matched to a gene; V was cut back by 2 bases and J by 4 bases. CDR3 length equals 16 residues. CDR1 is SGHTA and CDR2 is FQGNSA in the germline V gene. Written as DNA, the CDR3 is TGTGCCAGCAGCTTAACACGGGGGGGCCAGGCAGATACGCAGTATTTT. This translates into CASSLTRGGQADTQYF.

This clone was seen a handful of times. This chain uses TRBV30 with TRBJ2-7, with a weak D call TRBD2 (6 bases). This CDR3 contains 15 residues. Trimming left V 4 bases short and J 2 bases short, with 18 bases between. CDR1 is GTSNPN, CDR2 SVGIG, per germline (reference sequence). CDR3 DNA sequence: TGTGCCTGGACCCCGACGGAGGGGAGCACCTACGAGCAGTACTTC. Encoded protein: CAWTPTEGSTYEQYF.

CDR3 bases: TGTGCCTGGAGTTGGGGGAACTATGGCTACACCTTC. Its translation is CAWSWGNYGYTF. The rearrangement joins TRBV30 to TRBJ1-2, with a tentative D call TRBD1 (5 bases). V was pared by 2 bases and J by 2 bases, with 6 bases between. Per germline, CDR1 GTSNPN and CDR2 SVGIG (reference sequence). The CDR3 is 12 residues long.

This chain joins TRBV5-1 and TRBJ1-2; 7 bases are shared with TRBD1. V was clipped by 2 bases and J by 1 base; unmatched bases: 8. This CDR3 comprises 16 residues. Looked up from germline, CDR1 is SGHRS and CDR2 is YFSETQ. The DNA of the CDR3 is TGCGCCAGCAGCTTAGGACAGGAAGTTCTTAACTATGGCTACACCTTC. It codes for CASSLGQEVLNYGYTF.

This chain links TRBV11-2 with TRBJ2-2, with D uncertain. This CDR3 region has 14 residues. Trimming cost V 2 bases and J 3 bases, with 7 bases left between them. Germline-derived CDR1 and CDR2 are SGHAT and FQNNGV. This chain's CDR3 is CASSLRIDTGELFF. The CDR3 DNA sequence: TGTGCCAGCAGCTTAAGAATAGACACCGGGGAGCTGTTTTTT. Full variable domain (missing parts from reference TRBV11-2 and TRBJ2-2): EAGVAQSPRYKIIEKRQSVAFWCNPISGHATLYWYQQILGQGPKLLIQFQNNGVVDDSQLPKDRFSAERLKGVDSTLKIQPAKLEDSAVYLCASSLRIDTGELFFGEGSRLTVL.

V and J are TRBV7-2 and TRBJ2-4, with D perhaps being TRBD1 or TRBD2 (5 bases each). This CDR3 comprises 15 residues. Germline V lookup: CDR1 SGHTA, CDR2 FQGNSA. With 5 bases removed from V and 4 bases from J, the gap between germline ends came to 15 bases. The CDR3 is CASSAAGTGKNIQYF. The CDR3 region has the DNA TGTGCCAGCAGCGCCGCCGGGACGGGGAAAAACATTCAGTACTTC.

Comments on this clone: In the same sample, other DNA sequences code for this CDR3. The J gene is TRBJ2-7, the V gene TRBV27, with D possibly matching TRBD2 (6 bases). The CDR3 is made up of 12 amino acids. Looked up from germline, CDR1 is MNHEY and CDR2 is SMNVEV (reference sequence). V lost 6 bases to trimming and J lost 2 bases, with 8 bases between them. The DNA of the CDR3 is TGTGCCAGCAGCCCTAGCGCCTACGAGCAGTACTTC. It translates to CASSPSAYEQYF.

The CDR3 reads CASSIAGPQGLYNEQFF. The CDR3 bases are TGTGCCAGTAGTATAGCAGGTCCACAGGGGCTCTACAATGAGCAGTTCTTC. The chain combines TRBV19 with TRBJ2-1, with 7 positions matching TRBD1. Trimming took 1 base from V and 3 from J; bases not matched to a gene: 9. Germline lookup yields CDR1 LNHDA and CDR2 SQIVND (reference sequence). The length of the CDR3 is 17 residues.

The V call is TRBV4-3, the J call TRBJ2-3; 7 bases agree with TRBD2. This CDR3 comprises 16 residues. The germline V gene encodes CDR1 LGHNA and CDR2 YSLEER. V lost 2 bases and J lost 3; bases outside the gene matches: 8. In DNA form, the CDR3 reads TGCGCCAGCAGCCAACGGGAGGAGGGTCTAACAGATACGCAGTATTTT. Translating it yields CASSQREEGLTDTQYF.

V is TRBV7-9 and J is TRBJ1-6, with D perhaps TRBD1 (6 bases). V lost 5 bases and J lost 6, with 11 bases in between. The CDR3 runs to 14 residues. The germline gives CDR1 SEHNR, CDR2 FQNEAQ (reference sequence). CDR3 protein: CASSPGTFNSPLHF. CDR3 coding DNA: TGTGCCAGCAGCCCCGGGACATTTAATTCACCCCTCCACTTT.

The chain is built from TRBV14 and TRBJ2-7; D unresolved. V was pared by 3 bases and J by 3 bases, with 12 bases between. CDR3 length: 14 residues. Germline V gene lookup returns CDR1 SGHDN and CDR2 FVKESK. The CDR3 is CASSHARKRYEQYF. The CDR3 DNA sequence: TGTGCCAGCAGCCACGCACGGAAGCGCTACGAGCAGTACTTC.

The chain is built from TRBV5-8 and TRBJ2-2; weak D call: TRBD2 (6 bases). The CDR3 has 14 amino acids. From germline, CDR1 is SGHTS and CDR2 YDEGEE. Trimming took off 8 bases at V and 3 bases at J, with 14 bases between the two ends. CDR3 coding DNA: TGTGCCAGGCCCGGGACTCAGGACACCGGGGAGCTGTTTTTT. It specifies CARPGTQDTGELFF.